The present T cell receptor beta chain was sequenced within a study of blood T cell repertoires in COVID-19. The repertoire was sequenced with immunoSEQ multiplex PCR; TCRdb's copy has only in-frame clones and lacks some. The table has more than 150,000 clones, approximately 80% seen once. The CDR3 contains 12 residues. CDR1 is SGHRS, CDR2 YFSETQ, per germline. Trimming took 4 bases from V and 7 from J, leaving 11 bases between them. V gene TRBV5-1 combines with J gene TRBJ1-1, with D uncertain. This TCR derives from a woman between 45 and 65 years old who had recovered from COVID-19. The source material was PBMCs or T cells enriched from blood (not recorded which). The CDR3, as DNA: TGCGCCAGCAGCGTCGGCGGGGTTGAAGCTTTCTTT. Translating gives CASSVGGVEAFF.